The 23 T cell receptor beta chains listed next were all sequenced from one sample in a study of molecular identifiers for immune sequencing clone quantification. TCRdb re-called the PCR reads with MiXCR, one entry per CDR3 protein. Of over 35,000 distinct CDR3 sequences in the sample, around a sixth were seen once. The sample comprised naive CD8+ T cells from blood, with Jurkat cell RNA spiked in. Subset specified: FACS-sorted CD8+CD4-CCR7+CD45RA+ naive T cells. The receptor set was obtained from a human donor in good health. Some libraries in this study had Jurkat cell RNA spiked in.

The chain has TRBV7-6 and TRBJ2-1, with 7 nucleotides matching TRBD1. Germline values: CDR1 SGHVS, CDR2 FNYEAQ. J gave up 2 bases and V 6 bases, and 10 bases lay outside the gene matches. The CDR3 runs to 16 residues. The CDR3: CASRPVTGAAYNEQFF. The CDR3 DNA is TGTGCCAGCAGACCGGTTACAGGGGCAGCCTACAATGAGCAGTTCTTC. Based on the CDR3 plus reference TRBV7-6 and TRBJ2-1, the full variable domain is GAGVSQSPRYKVTKRGQDVALRCDPISGHVSLYWYRQALGQGPEFLTYFNYEAQQDKSGLPNDRFSAERPEGSISTLTIQRTEQRDSAMYRCASRPVTGAAYNEQFFGPGTRLTVL.

This clonotype has only one observation. A much larger clone differs by one base, so this may be a read error. The V call is TRBV7-6, the J call TRBJ2-5, with TRBD1 as a possible D gene (5 bases). Germline V gives CDR1 SGHVS, CDR2 FNYEAQ. V was trimmed by 5 bases and J by 5 bases, leaving 9 bases between them. The CDR3 has 12 residues. This CDR3 reads CASSGALETQYF. The DNA of the CDR3 is TGTGCCAGCAGCGGGGCCCTCGAGACCCAGTACTTC.

In this sample, this clonotype turned up many times. The V and J genes are TRBV29-1 and TRBJ2-5, with TRBD2 matching over 11 bases. Per germline, CDR1 SQVTM and CDR2 ANQGSEA. The J segment lost 2 bases and the V segment lost 7 bases, leaving 21 bases of the junction unmatched. The CDR3 loop spans 19 amino acids. The CDR3 reads CSAEADGGLAGGPQETQYF. The CDR3 DNA is TGCAGCGCAGAAGCGGACGGAGGATTAGCGGGAGGGCCACAAGAGACCCAGTACTTC.

This clonotype was recorded at least ten times. This rearrangement joins TRBV9 to TRBJ2-7, with 8 bases that match TRBD2. The V gene end was trimmed by 4 bases and the J gene end by 6 bases; junction bases not matched to a gene: 9. The germline CDR1 and CDR2 sequences are SGDLS and YYNGEE. The CDR3 is 14 residues long. The CDR3 sequence is CASSPTGRASEQYF. In nucleotides, the CDR3 is TGTGCCAGCAGCCCTACCGGGAGGGCCTCCGAGCAGTACTTC.

This clonotype was seen a single time. A much larger clone differs from this one at a single base, so this may be a read error. The J gene is TRBJ1-2, the V gene TRBV12-3 or TRBV12-4; D gene ambiguous. The CDR3 runs 13 residues. Trimming took off 3 bases at V and 3 bases at J, with 8 bases between the two ends. CDR3 protein: CASSLERDYGYTF. The DNA of the CDR3 is TGTGCCAGCAGTTTGGAGAGAGACTATGGCTACACCTTC.

This clonotype has ten or more counts. The CDR3 is CASSLALTTGPEAFF. The CDR3 DNA reads TGTGCCAGCAGCTTGGCTCTAACGACAGGGCCTGAAGCTTTCTTT. The chain joins TRBV5-5 to TRBJ1-1, with 7 bases aligning to TRBD1. This CDR3 region has 15 residues. Losses at the gene ends were 0 bases for V and 6 bases for J; bases not matched to a gene: 8. CDR1 and CDR2 (germline): SGHKS, YYEKEE (reference sequence).

This clonotype was seen a single time. This sequence may be a read error, since a much larger clone differs from it by one base. This chain joins TRBV20-1 and TRBJ2-1, with unresolved D. The CDR3 is 11 amino acids. Per the germline V gene, CDR1 is DFQATT and CDR2 is SNEGSKA (reference sequence). The DNA for the CDR3 is TGCAGTGCTAGAGTCTACAGTGAGCAGTTCTTC. Translated: CSARVYSEQFF.

This clonotype was seen at least ten times. The chain has TRBV20-1 and TRBJ2-1; 7 bases match TRBD1. V lost 6 bases and J lost 7; bases outside the gene matches: 12. The length of the CDR3 is 14 residues. Germline lookup yields CDR1 DFQATT and CDR2 SNEGSKA (reference sequence). CDR3 DNA sequence: TGCAGTGCCTGGAGCGGTGAGGGGGCGAATGAGCAGTTCTTC. Encoded protein: CSAWSGEGANEQFF.

Worth noting for this clonotype: A much larger clone sits a single nucleotide away, making a read error possible. The V gene is TRBV12-3 or TRBV12-4, the J gene TRBJ2-3, with TRBD2 matching 7 bases. The CDR3 runs to 15 residues. CDR3 amino acids: CVSSLGGSKADTQYF. As DNA, the CDR3 is TGTGTCAGCAGTTTAGGCGGGAGTAAGGCAGATACGCAGTATTTT.

This clonotype was seen repeatedly, ten times or more. The rearrangement links TRBV12-3 or TRBV12-4 to TRBJ2-7; the D is unclear. The CDR3 contains 12 residues. Between the trimmed V and J ends, which lost 3 bases and 2 bases, there was a span of 5 bases. In nucleotides, the CDR3 is TGTGCCAGCAGTTTCTCGACCTACGAGCAGTACTTC. It specifies CASSFSTYEQYF.

At least ten counts were recorded for this clonotype. The rearrangement uses TRBV6-5 and TRBJ2-5; D is possibly TRBD1 or TRBD2 (6 bases each). In germline, CDR1 is MNHEY, CDR2 SVGAGI. The CDR3 length is 13 residues. The V gene lost 4 bases and the J gene lost 4 bases, with 10 bases spanning the gap. This CDR3 reads CASSLGGPETQYF. CDR3 coding DNA: TGTGCCAGCAGTTTGGGGGGCCCAGAGACCCAGTACTTC.

This clonotype was seen repeatedly, ten times or more. J is TRBJ1-1 and V is TRBV5-1; D not resolved. CDR3 size: 14 residues. V shed 0 bases and J shed 1 base, with 7 bases lying between them. Per the germline V gene, CDR1 is SGHRS and CDR2 is YFSETQ. CDR3 sequence reads: CASSLVGENTEAFF. The CDR3 region has the DNA TGCGCCAGCAGCTTGGTTGGGGAGAACACTGAAGCTTTCTTT.

This clonotype was recorded many times. The genes are TRBV4-1 and TRBJ2-2, with D perhaps assigned TRBD1 or TRBD2 (5 bases each). V was trimmed by 0 bases and J by 4 bases, leaving 6 bases between them. The CDR3 extends over 14 amino acids. From germline, CDR1 is MGHRA and CDR2 YSYEKL. CDR3 in amino acids: CASSQERGTGELFF. Written as DNA, the CDR3 is TGCGCCAGCAGCCAAGAGAGGGGCACCGGGGAGCTGTTTTTT.

The table lists this clonotype with many counts. The J gene is TRBJ2-1, the V gene TRBV19; D possibly corresponds to TRBD2 (8 bases). CDR3 size: 15 residues. The V end was cut by 8 bases, the J end by 5 bases, with 19 bases between. The germline gives CDR1 LNHDA, CDR2 SQIVND (reference sequence). The DNA of the CDR3 is TGTGCCAGTCCACCATATAGCGGGACAGACAATGAGCAGTTCTTC. Protein sequence: CASPPYSGTDNEQFF.

The V call is TRBV7-2, the J call TRBJ2-3; no clear D gene. The length of the CDR3 is 16 residues. Germline CDR1 and CDR2: SGHTA and FQGNSA. Trimming shortened V by 5 bases and J by 0 bases, and 15 bases separated the two germline ends. The CDR3 DNA reads as TGTGCCAGCAGCGCAGGCGTTCGGATCAGCACAGATACGCAGTATTTT. It yields the protein CASSAGVRISTDTQYF. The variable domain in full, completed from reference TRBV7-2 and TRBJ2-3, reads GAGVSQSPSNKVTEKGKDVELRCDPISGHTALYWYRQSLGQGLEFLIYFQGNSAPDKSGLPSDRFSAERTGGSVSTLTIQRTQQEDSAVYLCASSAGVRISTDTQYFGPGTRLTVL.

Remarks on this clonotype: Germline is not matched at one junction end, which may reflect a read error. The chain employs TRBV7-9 and TRBJ2-5; perhaps TRBD2 as D (5 bases). The CDR3 totals 15 residues. The germline gives CDR1 SEHNR, CDR2 FQNEAQ (reference sequence). CDR3 region: CASSLRGFEQEAQYF. CDR3 in DNA: TGTGCCAGCAGCTTACGGGGTTTTGAGCAAGAGGCCCAGTACTTC.

This clonotype appeared many times. The chain recombines TRBV28 with TRBJ2-1; D is undetermined. The CDR3 covers 13 residues. V lost 2 bases, J lost 3 bases, and 5 bases lay in between. Germline V gene sequence: CDR1 MDHEN, CDR2 SYDVKM. CDR3 protein: CASSLGNYNEQFF. CDR3 sequence (DNA): TGTGCCAGCAGTTTAGGAAACTACAATGAGCAGTTCTTC. The whole variable domain, filled in from reference TRBV28 and TRBJ2-1, reads DVKVTQSSRYLVKRTGEKVFLECVQDMDHENMFWYRQDPGLGLRLIYFSYDVKMKEKGDIPEGYSVSREKKERFSLILESASTNQTSMYLCASSLGNYNEQFFGPGTRLTVL.

This clonotype was found once. This may be a read error, as it is one base from a much larger clone. The chain couples TRBV14 to TRBJ2-1; maybe TRBD1 (5 bases). The CDR3 has 13 residues. Per germline, CDR1 SGHDN and CDR2 FVKESK. With 4 bases removed from V and 6 bases from J, the gap between germline ends came to 10 bases. The CDR3 sequence: CASSPGHSNEQFF. The DNA for the CDR3 is TGTGCCAGCAGCCCCGGACATAGCAATGAGCAGTTCTTC.

This clonotype came up many times. This rearrangement joins TRBV6-1 to TRBJ1-2; 10 bases fit TRBD1. Germline values: CDR1 MNHNS, CDR2 SASEGT. V was clipped by 2 bases and J by 7 bases; unmatched bases: 10. The CDR3 runs to 16 residues. The CDR3 DNA reads as TGTGCCAGCAGTGAATGGGCCGGGACAGGGGATGCTGGCTACACCTTC. Protein product: CASSEWAGTGDAGYTF.

CDR3 amino acids: CSVVDGSNTEAFF. Here the CDR3 DNA reads TGCAGCGTTGTGGACGGATCGAACACTGAAGCTTTCTTT. The rearrangement links TRBV29-1 to TRBJ1-1; D is undetermined. Trimming pared 4 bases from V and 1 base from J, leaving 10 bases between. CDR3 length: 13 amino acids. Germline assignment: CDR1 SQVTM and CDR2 ANQGSEA.

In this sample, this clonotype turned up many times. The chain employs TRBV28 and TRBJ1-1; TRBD1 might be the D (5 bases). Germline lookup yields CDR1 MDHEN and CDR2 SYDVKM. Trimming pared 7 bases from V and 2 bases from J, leaving 11 bases between. This CDR3 has 13 residues. In DNA, the CDR3 is TGTGCCAGCACTTTCGGGGGAAACACTGAAGCTTTCTTT. Its translation is CASTFGGNTEAFF.

The chain is built from TRBV19 and TRBJ2-1; a possible D gene is TRBD2 (6 bases). The germline V gene has CDR1 LNHDA and CDR2 SQIVND (reference sequence). This CDR3 has 14 residues. V shed 10 bases and J shed 6 bases, with 19 bases lying between them. DNA of the CDR3: TGTGCCACTAAGGGCCCGACTAGTTTCAATGAGCAGTTCTTC. Amino acids: CATKGPTSFNEQFF.

This chain uses TRBV5-6 with TRBJ2-1; D may be TRBD1 or TRBD2 (5 bases each). Trimming shortened V by 0 bases and J by 3 bases, and 7 bases separated the two germline ends. From germline, CDR1 is SGHDT and CDR2 YYEEEE. The CDR3 is made up of 14 amino acids. The CDR3 sequence is CASSLGDGYNEQFF. In DNA, the CDR3 is TGTGCCAGCAGCTTGGGGGACGGCTACAATGAGCAGTTCTTC.